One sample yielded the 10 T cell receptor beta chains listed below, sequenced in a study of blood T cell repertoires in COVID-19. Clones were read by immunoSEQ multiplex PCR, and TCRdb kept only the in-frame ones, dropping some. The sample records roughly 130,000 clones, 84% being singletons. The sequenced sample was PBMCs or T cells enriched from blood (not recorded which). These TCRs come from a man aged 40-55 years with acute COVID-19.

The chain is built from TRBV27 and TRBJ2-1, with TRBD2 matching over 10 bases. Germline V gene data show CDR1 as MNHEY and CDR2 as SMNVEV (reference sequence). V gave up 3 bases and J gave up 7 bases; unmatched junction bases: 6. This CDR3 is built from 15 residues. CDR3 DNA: TGTGCCAGCAGTTTCGGACTAGCGGTAGGGAATGAGCAGTTCTTC. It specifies CASSFGLAVGNEQFF.

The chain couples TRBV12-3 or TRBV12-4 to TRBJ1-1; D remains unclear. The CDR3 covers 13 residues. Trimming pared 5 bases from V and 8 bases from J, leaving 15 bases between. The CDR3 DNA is TGTGCCAGCAGTCGCCTTGTAAAGCCAGAAGCTTTCTTT. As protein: CASSRLVKPEAFF.

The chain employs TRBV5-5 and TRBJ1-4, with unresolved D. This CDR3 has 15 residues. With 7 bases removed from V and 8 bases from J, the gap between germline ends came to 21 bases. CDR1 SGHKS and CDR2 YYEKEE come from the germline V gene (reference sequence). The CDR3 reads CASGQSVRAREKLFF. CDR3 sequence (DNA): TGTGCCAGCGGCCAAAGTGTGCGGGCAAGAGAAAAACTGTTTTTT.

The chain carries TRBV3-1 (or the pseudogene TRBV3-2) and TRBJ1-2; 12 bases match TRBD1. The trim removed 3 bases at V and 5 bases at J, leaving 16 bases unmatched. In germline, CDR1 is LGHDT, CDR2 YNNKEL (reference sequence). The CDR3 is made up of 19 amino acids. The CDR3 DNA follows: TGTGCCAGCAGCCAGGCCTTCGGGACAGGGGGCGCGAAGTCTTATGGCTACACCTTC. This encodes CASSQAFGTGGAKSYGYTF.

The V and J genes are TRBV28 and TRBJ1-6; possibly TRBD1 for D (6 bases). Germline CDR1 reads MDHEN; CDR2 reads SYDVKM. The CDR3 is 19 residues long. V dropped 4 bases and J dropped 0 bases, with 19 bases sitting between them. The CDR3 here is CASSSWSGGSRSYNSPLHF. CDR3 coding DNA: TGTGCCAGCAGTTCTTGGAGCGGGGGCAGCCGCTCCTATAATTCACCCCTCCACTTT. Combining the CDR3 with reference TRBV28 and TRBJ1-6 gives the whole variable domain DVKVTQSSRYLVKRTGEKVFLECVQDMDHENMFWYRQDPGLGLRLIYFSYDVKMKEKGDIPEGYSVSREKKERFSLILESASTNQTSMYLCASSSWSGGSRSYNSPLHFGNGTRLTVT.

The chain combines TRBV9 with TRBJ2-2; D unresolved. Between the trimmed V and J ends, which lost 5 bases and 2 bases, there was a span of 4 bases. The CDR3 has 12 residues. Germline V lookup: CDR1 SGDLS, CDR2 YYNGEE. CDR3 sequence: CASSINTGELFF. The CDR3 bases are TGTGCCAGCAGTATTAACACCGGGGAGCTGTTTTTT.

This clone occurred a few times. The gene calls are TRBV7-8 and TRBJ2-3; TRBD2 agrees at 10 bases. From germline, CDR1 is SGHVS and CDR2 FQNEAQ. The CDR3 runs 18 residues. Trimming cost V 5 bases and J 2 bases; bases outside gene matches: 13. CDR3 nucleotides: TGTGCCAGCAGCCAAAAAGCGGCTAGCGGGAGACTCACAGATACGCAGTATTTT. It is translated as CASSQKAASGRLTDTQYF.

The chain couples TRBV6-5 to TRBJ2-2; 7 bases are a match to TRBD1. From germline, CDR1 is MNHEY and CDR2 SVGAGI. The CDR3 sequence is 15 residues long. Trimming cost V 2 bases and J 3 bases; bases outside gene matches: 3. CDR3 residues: CASSYLDRDTGELFF. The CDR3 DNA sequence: TGTGCCAGCAGTTACCTTGACAGGGACACCGGGGAGCTGTTTTTT.

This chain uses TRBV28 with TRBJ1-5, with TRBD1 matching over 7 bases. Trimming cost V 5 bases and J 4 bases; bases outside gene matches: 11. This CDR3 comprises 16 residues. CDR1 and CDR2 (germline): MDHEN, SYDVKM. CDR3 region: CASSQNRGGANQPQHF. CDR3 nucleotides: TGTGCCAGCAGTCAAAACAGAGGGGGCGCAAATCAGCCCCAGCATTTT.

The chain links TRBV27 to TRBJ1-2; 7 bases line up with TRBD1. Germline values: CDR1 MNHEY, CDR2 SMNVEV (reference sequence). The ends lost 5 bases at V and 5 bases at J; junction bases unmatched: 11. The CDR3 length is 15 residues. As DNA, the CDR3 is TGTGCCAGCAGTCTAACCCGGGACAGAAAGTATGGCTACACCTTC. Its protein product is CASSLTRDRKYGYTF.